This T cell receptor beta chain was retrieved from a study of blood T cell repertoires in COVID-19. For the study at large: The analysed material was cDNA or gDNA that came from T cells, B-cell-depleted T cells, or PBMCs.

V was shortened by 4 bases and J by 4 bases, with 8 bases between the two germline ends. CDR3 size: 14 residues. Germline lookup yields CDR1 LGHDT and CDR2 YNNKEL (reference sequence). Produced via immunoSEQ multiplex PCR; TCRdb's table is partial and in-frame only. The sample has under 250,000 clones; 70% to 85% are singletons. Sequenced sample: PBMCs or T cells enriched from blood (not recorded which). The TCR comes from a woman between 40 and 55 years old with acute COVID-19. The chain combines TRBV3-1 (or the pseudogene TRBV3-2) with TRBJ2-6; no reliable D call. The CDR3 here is CASSPLSGANVLTF. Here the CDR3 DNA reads TGTGCCAGCAGCCCACTGAGCGGGGCCAACGTCCTGACTTTC.